This T cell receptor (beta chain) was captured in a study of T cell responses to AZD1222 COVID-19 vaccine. V was cut by 4 bases and J by 3 bases, with 9 bases left in between. The CDR3 length is 14 residues. Germline V CDR1 and CDR2: SGHTA, FQGNSA. Sequencing was performed with immunoSEQ multiplex PCR; in TCRdb, only in-frame clones are kept and a portion is missing. The data hold 130,000 or so clones, with over 85% observed a single time. This specimen consisted of peripheral blood, obtained on day 0 of AZD1222 vaccination. The chain uses TRBV7-2 and TRBJ2-2; perhaps TRBD1 as D (6 bases). This receptor was identified in an adult in good health. The DNA for the CDR3 is TGTGCCAGCAGCTGGACAGCAGACACCGGGGAGCTGTTTTTT. This translates into CASSWTADTGELFF.